This T cell receptor (beta chain) was sequenced in a study of CD8 T cells in ankylosing spondylitis. Study conclusions and caveats: For ankylosing spondylitis blood, a TCR beta motif of roughly 8 highly homologous variants appeared characteristic. Clones tied to disease were said to be significantly enriched in matched ankylosing spondylitis synovial fluid. Earlier literature documents some of the motif variants in reactive arthritis synovial fluid and blood.

This clonotype appeared a few times. Antigen specificity is unknown. Trimming took off 3 bases at V and 3 bases at J, with 9 bases between the two ends. The CDR3 is made up of 14 amino acids. CDR1 is SEHNR, CDR2 FQNEAQ, per germline (reference sequence). TCR beta libraries were made by quantitative 5'-RACE with molecular barcodes. TCRdb reprocessed the 5' RACE reads with MiXCR, giving one entry per CDR3 protein. The sample shows 25,000 to 35,000 distinct CDR3 sequences, approximately 15% of them seen only once. This TCR was sampled from a male donor with ankylosing spondylitis or in good health (not recorded which). V usage is TRBV7-9 and J usage is TRBJ2-4, with a weak D call TRBD2 (5 bases). Input material: blood. CDR3 residues: CASSFAGVKNIQYF. For the CDR3, the DNA is TGTGCCAGCAGCTTTGCGGGCGTCAAAAACATTCAGTACTTC.